This TCR beta chain was sequenced in a study of shared clonotypes between healthy human individuals (dated by TCRdb to about 2020). Notes on the research overall: Three men and two women, aged 18 to 49 years, made up the cohort. For each donor, CD4 naive and CD4 memory were each given three plates, CD8 naive was given two plates, and CD8 memory was given one plate. To estimate repertoire size and how much clonotypes are shared between individuals, the study performed deep sequencing of blood TCR repertoires from roughly five healthy adults. Libraries were prepared and TCR repertoires were sequenced by different laboratories using diverse techniques, in order to increase sequencing depth and limit assay-specific biases. Leukapheresis yielded between about 0.85 and 9.5 billion PBMCs per donor.

Study-wide findings and limitations: Only blood was sampled, and tissue TCR repertoires likely differ from those in blood. The genetic and exposure-history diversity represented was limited by the small number of donors. Rarefaction of sorted-subset datasets indicated incomplete sequencing despite the large sequencing depth. Naive subsets generally had larger estimated clonotype richness than memory subsets. Roughly 5% of naive CD4, 3% to 3.5% of naive CD8, 2.3% of memory CD4, and about 0.4% of memory CD8 clonotypes were shared across a few donors. Clonotypes shared by all four sorted-subset donors showed higher generation probabilities than non-shared clonotypes. Pairwise subsampling led to the expectation that sequencing depth would affect the degree of clonotype sharing among donors.

The donors were healthy, HIV-negative adults with no recently reported acute infections or vaccinations. Every donor was a Caucasian adult residing in Nashville, Tennessee, USA. CD4+ T cells were enriched by magnetic negative selection, after which naive cells were positively selected on CD45RA and the negative fraction was taken as the memory subset. After blood collection by leukapheresis, PBMCs were isolated using Ficoll-Histopaque density gradient centrifugation and then cryopreserved in the vapor phase of liquid nitrogen. Analytical flow cytometry was used to check the purity and quantity of each magnetically sorted T cell population. Genomic DNA was isolated from every sorted fraction and measured by UV absorbance on a Nanodrop 2000c. This clone was recorded once. No cognate antigen has been identified for it. The input lacks base qualities; no much larger clone sits a single base away. The V end loses 5 bases and the J end loses 7 bases, and a stretch of 20 bases separates them. CDR1 and CDR2 are drawn from the germline V gene (reference sequence): SEHNR, FQNEAQ. The CDR3 has 16 amino acids, counting the end cysteine and phenylalanine. The entry retains the CDR3 DNA only, 48 bases that are in frame from base 1.

TCR CDR3 regions were amplified from genomic DNA by multiplex PCR using the deep immunoSEQ assay. For each cell subset, the extracted genomic DNA was distributed evenly across all wells of several immunoSEQ 96-well plates, and each plate served as one replicate. For sorted subsets, around 200 ng genomic DNA, equal to 25,000 to 35,000 T cell genomes, was loaded into each replicate PCR. Purified libraries were quantified with a Qubit 3.0 fluorometer, sized on a Bioanalyzer 2100, and re-quantified with the KAPA Library Quantification kit. Each immunoSEQ 96-well plate was sequenced on its own single-read 150-cycle Illumina NextSeq 550 flow cell. Per the source publication's procedure: The immunoSEQ output contained only junctional sequences without quality scores, so filtering could not match that applied to full-length reads. To assign V/J genes and CDR3, sequences were annotated against IMGT germline references using PyIR, a Python wrapper for IgBLAST v1.9. Any read was removed if the V/J assignment was weak (E-value above 1e-6), the CDR3 was missing, or the read contained stop codons, out-of-frame junctions, or ambiguous translated residues. A V3J clonotype was defined by an identical inferred V gene, J gene, and CDR3 amino acid sequence. To compute the percentage overlap between repertoires, the number of shared unique clonotypes was divided by the size of the smaller repertoire. Repertoire richness was assessed with RTK rarefaction, the Chao1 estimator, and Recon v2.1 estimates of unobserved clonotypes. Generation probabilities for all TCRbeta clonotypes obtained by the gDNA method from a handful of donors were computed using OLGA. TCRdb stores this immuneACCESS table with in-frame sequences only. Part of the clones is absent; in the studies checked, under half of the shortfall reflects unresolved V genes, and no reason is known for the rest. V, J and clone size reflect that table, while D and trimming were determined from the DNA. The sample table records about 1.5 million clones; approximately 98% of these occur just once. The ten largest clones take up roughly 0.45% of the sample.

This clonotype originated in a man between 25 and 39 years old in good health. Recombination connected TRBV7-9 to TRBJ1-4; TRBD1 might be the D gene, on 5 matching bases. Input material: naive CD4+ T cells sorted from blood. The cell subset or site tag for this specimen amounts to: CD45RA+ positively selected. The CDR3 in this case is CASSDRRQLGGEKLFF. The sequenced DNA is TGTGCCAGCAGCGACCGCCGACAGTTGGGGGGTGAAAAACTGTTTTTT.